This TCR beta chain stems from a study of OX40 agonist ivuxolimab in advanced cancers. Study information: Hepatocellular carcinoma, melanoma, renal cell or head and neck cancer affected the dose-escalation patients. Patients with prior anti-PD-1, anti-PD-L1 or anti-CTLA-4 therapy were eligible; about 41% had some.

Clones were sequenced by immunoSEQ multiplex PCR, and TCRdb holds only the in-frame ones, with some missing. Found here are fewer than 55,000 clones, over 80% of them singletons; the top ten hold roughly 1.8%. Specimen: CD4+ or CD8+ T cells sorted from blood, collected in a trial of the OX40 agonist ivuxolimab. The receptor comes from an adult with an advanced solid tumor such as melanoma, head and neck, liver or kidney cancer.

The CDR3 DNA sequence: TGTGCCAGCAGTTCATCAGGGGCCAGGGAAGAGACCCAGTACTTC. Translated, it gives CASSSSGAREETQYF. The J gene is TRBJ2-5, the V gene TRBV6-1; TRBD1 is a possible D gene (6 bases). Germline loops: CDR1 MNHNS, CDR2 SASEGT. The CDR3 runs 15 residues. The V end was cut by 5 bases, the J end by 3 bases, with 16 bases between.